The clone carrying this T cell receptor (beta chain) has ten or more counts. Its antigen remains unknown. The data stem from a study of identical twins. The study's findings and limits: The conclusions drew on cross-sectional statistical analysis instead of tracking the same donors. In beta out-of-frame sequences, the excess sharing between twins was weaker.

The CDR3 has 14 residues. The J segment lost 10 bases and the V segment lost 1 base, leaving 10 bases of the junction unmatched. Germline V gene data show CDR1 as SQVTM and CDR2 as ANQGSEA. Each CDR3 protein gets one entry after TCRdb re-called the 5' RACE reads with MiXCR. The sample consists of approximately 700,000 distinct CDR3 sequences, roughly 6.2% of them appearing once. The sample consisted of naive T cells sorted from blood. The genes are TRBV29-1 and TRBJ2-3; 8 nucleotides line up with TRBD1. The origin of this receptor is a young man in good health. CDR3 coding DNA: TGCAGCGTTGAAGTCCGGTTGGACAGGGTGGCGCAGTATTTT. Amino acid sequence: CSVEVRLDRVAQYF.